Sequencing of this T cell receptor beta chain was carried out in a study of T cells in Graves' hyperthyroidism and ophthalmopathy. The CDR3 is made up of 12 amino acids. With 7 bases removed from V and 4 bases from J, the gap between germline ends came to 8 bases. Germline-derived CDR1 and CDR2 are LNHDA and SQIVND (reference sequence). RNA transcripts were the template for amplifying TCR beta CDR3 regions. First-round RT-PCR with HTBI primers amplified the TCR CDR3 region. TCRdb independently ran MiXCR on the multiplex PCR reads; one entry per CDR3 protein. The repertoire consists of approximately 600,000 distinct CDR3 sequences, with 11% to 15% occurring once and the leading ten covering roughly 7%.

The clonotype comes from a woman aged 18-29 years with Graves' ophthalmopathy. The chain couples TRBV19 to TRBJ1-5; D unresolved. The sequenced sample was blood. Here the CDR3 DNA reads TGTGCCAGTAAGGACGGGAATCAGCCCCAGCATTTT. Translation gives CASKDGNQPQHF.